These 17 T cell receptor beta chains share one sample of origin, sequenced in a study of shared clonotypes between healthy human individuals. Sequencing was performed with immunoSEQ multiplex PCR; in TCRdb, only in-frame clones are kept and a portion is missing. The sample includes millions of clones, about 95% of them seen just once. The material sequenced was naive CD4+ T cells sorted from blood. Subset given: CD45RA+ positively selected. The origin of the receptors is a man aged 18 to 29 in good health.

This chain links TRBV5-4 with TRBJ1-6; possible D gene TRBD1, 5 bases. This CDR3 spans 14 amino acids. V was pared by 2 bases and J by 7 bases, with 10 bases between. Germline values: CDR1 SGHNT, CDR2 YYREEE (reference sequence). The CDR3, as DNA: TGTGCCAGCAGCTTCTTTCAGGGAAATTCACCCCTCCACTTT. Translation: CASSFFQGNSPLHF. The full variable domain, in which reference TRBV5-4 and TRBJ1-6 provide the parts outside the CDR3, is ETGVTQSPTHLIKTRGQQVTLRCSSQSGHNTVSWYQQALGQGPQFIFQYYREEENGRGNFPPRFSGLQFPNYSSELNVNALELDDSALYLCASSFFQGNSPLHFGNGTRLTVT.

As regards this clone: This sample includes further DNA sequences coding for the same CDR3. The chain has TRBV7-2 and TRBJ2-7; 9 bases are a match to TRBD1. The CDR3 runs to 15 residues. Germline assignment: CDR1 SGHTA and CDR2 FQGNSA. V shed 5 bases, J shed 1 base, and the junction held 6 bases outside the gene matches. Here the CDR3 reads CASSLQGTGSYEQYF. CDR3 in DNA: TGTGCCAGCAGCCTCCAGGGGACAGGGTCCTACGAGCAGTACTTC.

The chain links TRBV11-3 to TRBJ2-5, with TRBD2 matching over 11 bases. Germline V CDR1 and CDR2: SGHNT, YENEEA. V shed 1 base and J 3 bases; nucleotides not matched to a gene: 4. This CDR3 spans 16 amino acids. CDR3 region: CASSLGLAGGEETQYF. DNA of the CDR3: TGTGCCAGCAGCTTAGGTCTAGCGGGGGGAGAAGAGACCCAGTACTTC.

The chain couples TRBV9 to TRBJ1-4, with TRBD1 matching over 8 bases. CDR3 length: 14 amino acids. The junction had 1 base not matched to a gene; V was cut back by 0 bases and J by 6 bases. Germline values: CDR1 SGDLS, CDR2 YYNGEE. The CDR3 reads CASSVETGDEKLFF. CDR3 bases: TGTGCCAGCAGCGTAGAGACAGGGGATGAAAAACTGTTTTTT.

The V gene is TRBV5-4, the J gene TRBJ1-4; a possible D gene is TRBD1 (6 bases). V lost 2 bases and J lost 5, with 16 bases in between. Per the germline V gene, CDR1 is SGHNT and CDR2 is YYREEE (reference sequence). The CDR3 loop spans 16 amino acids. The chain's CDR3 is CASSLVGAGVNEKLFF. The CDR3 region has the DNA TGTGCCAGCAGCTTAGTTGGCGCAGGGGTGAATGAAAAACTGTTTTTT.

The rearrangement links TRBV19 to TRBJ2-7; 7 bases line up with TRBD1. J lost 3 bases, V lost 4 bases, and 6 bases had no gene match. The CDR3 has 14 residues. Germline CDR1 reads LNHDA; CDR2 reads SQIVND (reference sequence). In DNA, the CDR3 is TGTGCCAGTAGTACCTCGGGACAGAGCTACGAGCAGTACTTC. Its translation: CASSTSGQSYEQYF. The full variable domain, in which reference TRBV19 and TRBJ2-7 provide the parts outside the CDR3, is DGGITQSPKYLFRKEGQNVTLSCEQNLNHDAMYWYRQDPGQGLRLIYYSQIVNDFQKGDIAEGYSVSREKKESFPLTVTSAQKNPTAFYLCASSTSGQSYEQYFGPGTRLTVT.

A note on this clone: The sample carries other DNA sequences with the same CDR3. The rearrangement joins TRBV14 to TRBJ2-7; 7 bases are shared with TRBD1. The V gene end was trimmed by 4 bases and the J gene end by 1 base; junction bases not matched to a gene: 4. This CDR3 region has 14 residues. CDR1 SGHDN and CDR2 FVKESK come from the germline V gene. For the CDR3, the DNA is TGTGCCAGCAGCCCGAGACAGGGATCCTACGAGCAGTACTTC. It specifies CASSPRQGSYEQYF.

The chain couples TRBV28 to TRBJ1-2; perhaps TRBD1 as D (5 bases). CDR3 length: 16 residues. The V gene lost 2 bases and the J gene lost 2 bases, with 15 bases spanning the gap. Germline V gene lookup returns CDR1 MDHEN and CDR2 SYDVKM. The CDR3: CASSLPRVEGNYGYTF. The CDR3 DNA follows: TGTGCCAGCAGTTTACCCCGGGTAGAGGGGAACTATGGCTACACCTTC.

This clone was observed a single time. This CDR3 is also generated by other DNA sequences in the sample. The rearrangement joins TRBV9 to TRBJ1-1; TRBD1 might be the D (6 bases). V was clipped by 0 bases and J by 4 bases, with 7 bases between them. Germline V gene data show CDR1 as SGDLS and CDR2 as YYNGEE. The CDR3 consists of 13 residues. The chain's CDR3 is CASSVEQGTEAFF. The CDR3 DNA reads TGTGCCAGCAGCGTAGAACAGGGCACTGAAGCTTTCTTT. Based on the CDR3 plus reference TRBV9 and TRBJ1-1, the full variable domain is DSGVTQTPKHLITATGQRVTLRCSPRSGDLSVYWYQQSLDQGLQFLIQYYNGEERAKGNILERFSAQQFPDLHSELNLSSLELGDSALYFCASSVEQGTEAFFGQGTRLTVV.

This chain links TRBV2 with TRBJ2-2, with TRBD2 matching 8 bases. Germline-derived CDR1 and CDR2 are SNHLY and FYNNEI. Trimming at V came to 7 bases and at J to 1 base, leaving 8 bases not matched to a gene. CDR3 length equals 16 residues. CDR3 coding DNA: TGTGCCAGCAAACCTCCTAGCGGGTTGAACACCGGGGAGCTGTTTTTT. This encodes CASKPPSGLNTGELFF.

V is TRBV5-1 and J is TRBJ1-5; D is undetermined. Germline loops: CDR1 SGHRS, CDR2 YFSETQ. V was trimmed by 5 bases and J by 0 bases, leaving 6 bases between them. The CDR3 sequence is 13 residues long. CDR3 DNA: TGCGCCAGCAGAAGGGATAGCAATCAGCCCCAGCATTTT. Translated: CASRRDSNQPQHF.

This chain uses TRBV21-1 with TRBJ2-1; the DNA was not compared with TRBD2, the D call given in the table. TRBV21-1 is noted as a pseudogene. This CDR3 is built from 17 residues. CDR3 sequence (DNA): TGTGCCAGCAGCAATTGGACTTCTGGGAGAACTAAAAATGAGCAGTTCTTC. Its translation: CASSNWTSGRTKNEQFF.

The CDR3 DNA reads as TGCGCCAGCAGCTTGGTGGGGACCTCAGGAGGCGCCATATATTTT. It codes for CASSLVGTSGGAIYF. The chain uses TRBV5-1 and TRBJ1-3, with TRBD1 as a possible D gene (5 bases). Between the trimmed V and J ends, which lost 0 bases and 11 bases, there was a span of 18 bases. This CDR3 contains 15 residues. Germline CDR1 reads SGHRS; CDR2 reads YFSETQ.

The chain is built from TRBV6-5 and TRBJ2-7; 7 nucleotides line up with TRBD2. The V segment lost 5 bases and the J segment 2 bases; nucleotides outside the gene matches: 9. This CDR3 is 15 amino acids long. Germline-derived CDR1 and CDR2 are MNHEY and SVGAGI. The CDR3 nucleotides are TGTGCCAGCAGTCAACAAGGGAGCGGGGCCTACGAGCAGTACTTC. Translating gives CASSQQGSGAYEQYF.

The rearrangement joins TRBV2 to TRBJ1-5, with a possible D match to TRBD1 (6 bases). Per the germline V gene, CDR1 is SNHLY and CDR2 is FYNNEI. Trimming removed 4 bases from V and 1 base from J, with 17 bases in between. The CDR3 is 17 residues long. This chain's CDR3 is CASSVFLTGVSNQPQHF. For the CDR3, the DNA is TGTGCCAGCAGTGTTTTCTTGACAGGCGTGAGCAATCAGCCCCAGCATTTT. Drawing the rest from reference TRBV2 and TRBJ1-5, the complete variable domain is EPEVTQTPSHQVTQMGQEVILRCVPISNHLYFYWYRQILGQKVEFLVSFYNNEISEKSEIFDDQFSVERPDGSNFTLKIRSTKLEDSAMYFCASSVFLTGVSNQPQHFGDGTRLSIL.

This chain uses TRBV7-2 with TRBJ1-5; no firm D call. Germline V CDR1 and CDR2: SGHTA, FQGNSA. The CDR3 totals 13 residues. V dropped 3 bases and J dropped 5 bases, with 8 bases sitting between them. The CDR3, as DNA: TGTGCCAGCAGCTTCACCCAAGATCAGCCCCAGCATTTT. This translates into CASSFTQDQPQHF.

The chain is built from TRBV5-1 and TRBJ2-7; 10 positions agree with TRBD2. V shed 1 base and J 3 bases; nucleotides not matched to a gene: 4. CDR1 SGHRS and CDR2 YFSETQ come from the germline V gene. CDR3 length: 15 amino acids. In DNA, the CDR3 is TGCGCCAGCAGCTTGAGCACTAGCGGGGTCTACGAGCAGTACTTC. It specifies CASSLSTSGVYEQYF.